These 20 T cell receptor beta chains came from one sample sequenced in a study of blood T cell repertoires in COVID-19. The method was immunoSEQ multiplex PCR; TCRdb's version includes in-frame clones alone and lacks a portion of them. The sample contains 230,000 or so clones, around 81% of which appear only once. The sequenced material came from peripheral blood. The receptors come from a man between 50 and 59 years old with active or convalescent COVID-19.

This clone has just one count. The gene calls are TRBV5-5 and TRBJ2-6; D remains ambiguous. Germline V gene sequence: CDR1 SGHKS, CDR2 YYEKEE (reference sequence). The CDR3 totals 18 residues. Trimming cost V 4 bases and J 3 bases, with 20 bases left between them. CDR3 residues: CASSLSPPGTFGANVLTF. CDR3 DNA sequence: TGTGCCAGCAGCCTCTCCCCCCCAGGAACTTTTGGGGCCAACGTCCTGACTTTC.

The chain couples TRBV19 to TRBJ2-2, with a tentative D call TRBD1 (5 bases). The CDR3 spans 14 residues. V was trimmed by 8 bases and J by 4 bases, leaving 14 bases between them. Germline CDR1 LNHDA, CDR2 SQIVND (reference sequence). This chain's CDR3 is CASFGWQGTGELFF. In DNA form, the CDR3 reads TGTGCCAGTTTCGGTTGGCAGGGCACCGGGGAGCTGTTTTTT.

J is TRBJ1-4 and V is TRBV4-1; 10 nucleotides line up with TRBD1. Germline V CDR1 and CDR2: MGHRA, YSYEKL. V shed 4 bases and J 6 bases; nucleotides not matched to a gene: 5. The CDR3 has 15 residues. CDR3 residues: CASSLTGGKDEKLFF. As DNA, the CDR3 is TGCGCCAGCAGCCTGACAGGGGGCAAGGATGAAAAACTGTTTTTT.

The chain combines TRBV7-2 with TRBJ1-2, with unresolved D. This CDR3 comprises 17 residues. V dropped 5 bases and J dropped 0 bases, with 19 bases sitting between them. Germline V gives CDR1 SGHTA, CDR2 FQGNSA. CDR3 nucleotide sequence: TGTGCCAGCAGCCCGCGGGTACAGTATCAGGCTAACTATGGCTACACCTTC. Its translation: CASSPRVQYQANYGYTF. Together with reference TRBV7-2 and TRBJ1-2, the CDR3 gives the full variable domain: GAGVSQSPSNKVTEKGKDVELRCDPISGHTALYWYRQSLGQGLEFLIYFQGNSAPDKSGLPSDRFSAERTGGSVSTLTIQRTQQEDSAVYLCASSPRVQYQANYGYTFGSGTRLTVV.

V gene TRBV7-8 combines with J gene TRBJ2-7; D remains ambiguous. CDR1 and CDR2 from the germline V gene are SGHVS and FQNEAQ. The length of the CDR3 is 13 residues. V lost 6 bases and J lost 0, with 9 bases in between. CDR3 in DNA: TGTGCCAGCAGTTCCGTAGCCTCCTACGAGCAGTACTTC. This translates into CASSSVASYEQYF.

Concerning this clone: Additional DNA sequences in this sample encode the identical CDR3. This chain connects TRBV5-1 to TRBJ1-1; 11 positions agree with TRBD1. J was trimmed by 4 bases and V by 4 bases; bases with no gene match: 3. CDR1 is SGHRS, CDR2 YFSETQ, per germline. The CDR3 is 14 residues long. CDR3 in amino acids: CASSGQGAGTEAFF. The CDR3 DNA reads as TGCGCCAGCAGCGGACAGGGGGCAGGCACTGAAGCTTTCTTT.

The V call is TRBV2, the J call TRBJ2-3; TRBD1 might be the D (5 bases). The length of the CDR3 is 14 residues. The germline V gene encodes CDR1 SNHLY and CDR2 FYNNEI. Trimming cost V 7 bases and J 0 bases, with 11 bases left between them. The CDR3 region is CASKADTSTDTQYF. CDR3 DNA sequence: TGTGCCAGCAAGGCGGACACCAGCACAGATACGCAGTATTTT.

This clone was counted a single time. In nucleotides, the CDR3 is TGTGCCAGCAGCATCAGAACAGGGGCCTCTGGAAACACCATATATTTT. Translated: CASSIRTGASGNTIYF. The chain links TRBV7-2 to TRBJ1-3; 7 bases are shared with TRBD1. The CDR3 contains 16 residues. With 5 bases clipped from V and 0 bases from J, the junction kept 7 bases outside the gene matches. The germline V gene has CDR1 SGHTA and CDR2 FQGNSA. The variable domain in full, completed from reference TRBV7-2 and TRBJ1-3, reads GAGVSQSPSNKVTEKGKDVELRCDPISGHTALYWYRQSLGQGLEFLIYFQGNSAPDKSGLPSDRFSAERTGGSVSTLTIQRTQQEDSAVYLCASSIRTGASGNTIYFGEGSWLTVV.

This chain's CDR3 is CASSEGQGRSEAFF. The CDR3 DNA reads as TGCGCCAGCAGCGAGGGACAGGGGAGATCTGAAGCTTTCTTT. The chain employs TRBV5-1 and TRBJ1-1; 10 bases agree with TRBD1. The CDR3 runs to 14 residues. Germline V lookup: CDR1 SGHRS, CDR2 YFSETQ. J lost 6 bases, V lost 4 bases, and 6 bases had no gene match.

The rearrangement uses TRBV18 and TRBJ1-5, with TRBD1 matching over 7 bases. The CDR3 contains 14 residues. Germline values: CDR1 KGHSH, CDR2 LQKENI. Losses at the gene ends were 3 bases for V and 5 bases for J; bases not matched to a gene: 4. The chain's CDR3 is CASSPGQQDQPQHF. The CDR3 DNA is TGTGCCAGCTCACCGGGACAGCAAGATCAGCCCCAGCATTTT.

The V call is TRBV24-1, the J call TRBJ1-5, with D possibly being TRBD1 (6 bases). V was clipped by 8 bases and J by 4 bases, with 8 bases between them. The CDR3 extends over 12 amino acids. Germline V lookup: CDR1 KGHDR, CDR2 SFDVKD. CDR3 protein: CATTTGNQPQHF. CDR3 DNA sequence: TGTGCCACCACCACAGGGAATCAGCCCCAGCATTTT.

The genes are TRBV5-1 and TRBJ1-4, with no clear D. Germline V gene sequence: CDR1 SGHRS, CDR2 YFSETQ. CDR3 length: 13 amino acids. The V end was cut by 0 bases, the J end by 5 bases, with 5 bases between. CDR3 sequence: CASSLGGNEKLFF. CDR3 DNA: TGCGCCAGCAGCTTGGGAGGGAATGAAAAACTGTTTTTT. Drawing the rest from reference TRBV5-1 and TRBJ1-4, the complete variable domain is KAGVTQTPRYLIKTRGQQVTLSCSPISGHRSVSWYQQTPGQGLQFLFEYFSETQRNKGNFPGRFSGRQFSNSRSEMNVSTLELGDSALYLCASSLGGNEKLFFGSGTQLSVL.

This chain connects TRBV6-6 to TRBJ1-2; D is ambiguous. Trimming shortened V by 6 bases and J by 5 bases, and 13 bases separated the two germline ends. CDR1 and CDR2 (germline): MNHNY, SVGAGI (reference sequence). CDR3 length: 13 residues. CDR3 amino acids: CASSPDQTYGYTF. Here the CDR3 DNA reads TGTGCCAGCAGCCCCGATCAAACTTATGGCTACACCTTC.

The gene calls are TRBV30 and TRBJ1-5, with TRBD1 as a possible D gene (5 bases). Trimming removed 3 bases at V and 3 bases at J, with 9 bases between. The CDR3 is 13 amino acids. CDR1 and CDR2 from the germline V gene are GTSNPN and SVGIG (reference sequence). This CDR3 reads CAWRGGDNQPQHF. CDR3 in DNA: TGTGCCTGGAGGGGGGGAGACAATCAGCCCCAGCATTTT.

This rearrangement joins TRBV30 to TRBJ1-5, with D maybe TRBD1 (6 bases). CDR1 GTSNPN and CDR2 SVGIG come from the germline V gene (reference sequence). This CDR3 region has 14 residues. V lost 3 bases and J lost 2, with 11 bases in between. CDR3 amino acids: CAWRGAGGNQPQHF. The CDR3 DNA follows: TGTGCCTGGAGAGGGGCAGGGGGCAATCAGCCCCAGCATTTT.

The gene calls are TRBV7-9 and TRBJ2-3; TRBD2 matches 7 bases. Unmatched junction bases numbered 6, after V lost 2 bases and J lost 4 bases. Germline-derived CDR1 and CDR2 are SEHNR and FQNEAQ (reference sequence). The CDR3 runs to 15 residues. The CDR3 region is CASSLFLAASDTQYF. In DNA form, the CDR3 reads TGTGCCAGCAGCTTATTCCTAGCGGCATCAGATACGCAGTATTTT.

Comment on this clone: Other nucleotide sequences in the sample specify the same CDR3. The chain has TRBV10-3 and TRBJ1-2; the D is unclear. The V end lost 6 bases, the J end lost 4 bases, and 6 bases lay between the germline ends. CDR1 is ENHRY and CDR2 is SYGVKD in the germline V gene. The CDR3 spans 11 residues. This CDR3 reads CAISGSYGYTF. The CDR3 DNA reads as TGTGCCATCAGCGGTTCCTATGGCTACACCTTC.

This clone came up once. V usage is TRBV6-4 and J usage is TRBJ2-5; 7 bases align to TRBD1. There are 15 residues in the CDR3. CDR1 and CDR2 (germline): MRHNA, SNTAGT. Unmatched junction bases numbered 7, after V lost 4 bases and J lost 2 bases. CDR3 in amino acids: CASSAQDRLQETQYF. The CDR3 DNA follows: TGTGCCAGCAGTGCCCAGGACAGGCTACAAGAGACCCAGTACTTC.

The chain joins TRBV5-4 to TRBJ1-2; 7 nucleotides agree with TRBD1. V lost 4 bases and J lost 2; bases outside the gene matches: 2. The CDR3 spans 13 residues. CDR1 is SGHNT, CDR2 YYREEE, per germline (reference sequence). The CDR3 DNA reads TGTGCCAGCAGCCCACAGGGGAACTATGGCTACACCTTC. This translates into CASSPQGNYGYTF.

The chain uses TRBV6-6 and TRBJ2-6; no clear D gene. The ends were cut back, 0 bases at V and 0 bases at J, with 6 bases in the middle. Germline values: CDR1 MNHNY, CDR2 SVGAGI (reference sequence). This CDR3 is 16 amino acids long. In nucleotides, the CDR3 is TGTGCCAGCAGTTACTCCACAGCCTCTGGGGCCAACGTCCTGACTTTC. Residues: CASSYSTASGANVLTF.